This T cell receptor beta chain was observed in a study of T-cell memory formation after mild COVID-19. Study-level results: Clones which contracted sat mainly in CM and EM if CD4+, and in EMRA if CD8+.

V lost 3 bases and J lost 1, with 7 bases in between. The CDR3 sequence is 13 residues long. Germline V gene lookup returns CDR1 SGHRS and CDR2 YFSETQ. This clonotype was observed a few times. Its specificity is unknown. TCRdb ran MiXCR on the 5' RACE reads and lists one entry per CDR3 protein. The table includes around 60,000 distinct CDR3 sequences, over 7.5% detected once. This chain connects TRBV5-1 to TRBJ1-1, with a tentative D call TRBD1 (5 bases). The TCR sequence derives from a man aged 18 to 30 who had mild COVID-19 (a few samples of this study predate the infection). Cell type and time point are not known. Sequenced: PBMCs or a T cell subset sorted from them (not recorded which). The DNA of the CDR3 is TGCGCCAGCAGCTCGCAGGGGAACACTGAAGCTTTCTTT. Residues: CASSSQGNTEAFF.